This TCR beta chain was recorded in a study of blood T cells in healthy people across ages. Through a sample-barcoded 5' primer and a J-beta primer mix, a second PCR was run for roughly 6 to 11 cycles. TCRdb redid the calling of the 5' RACE reads with MiXCR, one entry per CDR3 protein. The data contain 890,000 or so distinct CDR3 sequences, 62% of them singletons. CDR1 and CDR2 (germline): MNHNY, SVGAGI (reference sequence). V lost 10 bases, J lost 4 bases, and 16 bases lay in between. This CDR3 is 13 amino acids long. The rearrangement links TRBV6-6 to TRBJ1-2; D not certain. The sequence was collected from a man younger than 40 in good health. Sequences were obtained from blood. The CDR3 protein is CATSLGSAYGYTF. CDR3 nucleotides: TGTGCCACGAGCCTTGGATCCGCCTATGGCTACACCTTC.